Below, one T cell receptor (beta chain) is given with its context. Antigen specificity is unknown. The PCR ran on 60 Vbeta and 13 Jbeta primers. The repertoire was sequenced with immunoSEQ multiplex PCR; TCRdb's copy has only in-frame clones and lacks some. The data hold tens of thousands of clones, with about 67% observed a single time. This entry is derived from a study of cytomegalovirus exposure and HLA in healthy donors. Study-wide points: Most TCR sequences proved rare, with some public TCRs found in many donors.

The sequence was obtained from a man aged 25 to 45 in good health and CMV-seronegative. Sequencing was carried out using PBMCs.

The CDR3: CASTTDGGNTEAFF. CDR3 bases: TGTGCCAGCACCACGGACGGGGGGAACACTGAAGCTTTCTTT. The chain carries TRBV6-5 and TRBJ1-1; the D gene is possibly TRBD1 (5 bases). The V gene lost 7 bases and the J gene lost 1 base, with 13 bases spanning the gap. The CDR3 covers 14 residues. CDR1 and CDR2 from the germline V gene are MNHEY and SVGAGI.